Here is one T cell receptor beta chain with its context. By share, this clone ranks as medium-sized (0.01 to 0.1%). Its specific antigen is unknown. Base qualities were left out, and no much larger clone turns up one base away. The germline V gene specifies SGHTA as CDR1 and FQGNSA as CDR2. Cut back by 5 bases and 11 bases, the V and J ends lie 15 bases apart. The CDR3 goes from the cysteine to the phenylalanine over 13 residues. Solely the CDR3 DNA is kept, with 39 bases framed from the first base. The record originates from a study of sequential checkpoint blockade in melanoma (dated 2019 in TCRdb). About the full investigation: Using 1:1 randomization, the trial assigned patients either to first-line nivolumab followed by ipilimumab (arm A) or to ipilimumab followed by nivolumab (arm B). TCRbeta immunosequencing was performed on DNA from roughly 90 pretreatment melanoma tumor samples. Twenty-two patients had matched tumor biopsies taken before treatment and at week 13, after single-agent nivolumab (arm A) or ipilimumab (arm B). Maintenance nivolumab came after each of the two trial sequences. In about 83% of the matched pre- and post-treatment tumor biopsy pairs, both biopsies came from the same lesion. The full study reports these points: Achieving clinical benefit was about 30 times more likely for patients whose tumor T-cell fraction and clonality increased by week 13. In the nivolumab-first arm (arm A), pretreatment tumor TIL clonality was associated with response (P = .04). Within-arm analyses of tumor T-cell fraction were limited by small sample sizes and reduced statistical power. Tumor T-cell fraction and clonality were found to correlate with PD-L1 staining and CD8+ T-cell counts but not with mutational load. Validation of the response-prediction model combining TCR metrics and mutation burden is needed in larger, independent patient cohorts.

This specimen's treatment or condition label, per the study, means: randomized to nivolumab then ipilimumab (arm A) or the reverse (arm B). None of the trial patients had been given prior DNA-damaging chemotherapy. The samples were obtained from melanoma patients enrolled in CheckMate 064, an open-label, randomized phase II trial testing sequential checkpoint blockade. Genomic DNA from formalin-fixed paraffin-embedded (FFPE) tissue samples served as the input for tumor TCR sequencing. The immunoSEQ Assay was used to immunosequence TCRbeta CDR3 regions from genomic DNA. Before high-throughput sequencing, the genomic DNA was amplified using bias-controlled multiplex PCR. Turning to the authors' computational methods: To quantify the absolute abundance of each unique TCRbeta CDR3 region, the sequences were collapsed and filtered. Clonality, defined as 1 minus Pielou's evenness, was calculated using only productive rearrangements. To compute tumor T-cell fraction, TCRbeta template counts were normalized to usable DNA, with usable DNA estimated from several housekeeping genes. Clones with significantly greater frequencies in on-treatment versus baseline samples were identified using a previously published method. TCRdb re-hosts the immuneACCESS table, in-frame sequences only. Its copies lack some clones; in the studies checked, an unresolved V gene accounts for under half of them, and the cause for the rest is not known. From that table come the V and J calls and clone size; the DNA was used to work out D and trimming. Present in this sample are roughly 5,000 clones, around 30% of which were seen just once. The top ten clones comprise about 12% of the sample.

The receptor comes from a human donor with melanoma. The material sequenced was tumor tissue (inferred from file names), taken from a patient given nivolumab and ipilimumab in sequence. The chain couples TRBV7-2 to TRBJ1-4; a tentative D match to TRBD1 spans 5 bases. The nucleotide sequence reads as follows: TGTGCCAGCAGCCCTGGGGGGGGTCGGAAACTGTTTTTT. Its translation is CASSPGGGRKLFF.